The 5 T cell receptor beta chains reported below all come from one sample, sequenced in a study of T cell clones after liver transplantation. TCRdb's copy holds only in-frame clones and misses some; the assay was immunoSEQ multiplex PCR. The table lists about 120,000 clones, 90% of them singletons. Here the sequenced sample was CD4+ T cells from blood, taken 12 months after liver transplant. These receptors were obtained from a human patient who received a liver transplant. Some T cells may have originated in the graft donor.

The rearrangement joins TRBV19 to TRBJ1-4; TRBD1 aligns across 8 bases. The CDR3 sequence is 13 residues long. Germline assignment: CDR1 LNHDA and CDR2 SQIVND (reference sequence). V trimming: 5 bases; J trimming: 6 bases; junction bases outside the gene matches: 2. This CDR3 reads CASSVTGDEKLFF. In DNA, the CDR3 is TGTGCCAGTAGTGTGACAGGGGATGAAAAACTGTTTTTT.

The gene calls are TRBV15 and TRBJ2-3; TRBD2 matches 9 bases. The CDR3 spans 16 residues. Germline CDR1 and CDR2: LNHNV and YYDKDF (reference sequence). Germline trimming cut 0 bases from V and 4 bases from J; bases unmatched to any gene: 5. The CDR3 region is CATSREGGRGADTQYF. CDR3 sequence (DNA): TGTGCCACCAGCAGAGAGGGCGGGAGGGGAGCAGATACGCAGTATTTT.

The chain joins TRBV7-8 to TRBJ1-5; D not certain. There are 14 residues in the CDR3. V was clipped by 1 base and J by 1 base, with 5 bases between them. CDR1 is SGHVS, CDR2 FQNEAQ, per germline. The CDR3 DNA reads TGTGCCAGCAGCTTAGAGGGAAGCAATCAGCCCCAGCATTTT. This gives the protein CASSLEGSNQPQHF.

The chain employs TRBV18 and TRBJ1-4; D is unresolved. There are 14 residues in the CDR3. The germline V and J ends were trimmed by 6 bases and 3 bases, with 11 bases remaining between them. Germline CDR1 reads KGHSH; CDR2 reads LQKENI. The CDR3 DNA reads TGTGCCAGCTCCCCTGGTCAGGCTAATGAAAAACTGTTTTTT. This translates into CASSPGQANEKLFF.

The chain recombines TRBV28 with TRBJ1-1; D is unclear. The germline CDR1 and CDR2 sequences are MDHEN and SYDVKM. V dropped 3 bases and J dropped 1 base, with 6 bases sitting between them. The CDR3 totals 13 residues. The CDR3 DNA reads TGTGCCAGCAGTTTGTATTCGAACACTGAAGCTTTCTTT. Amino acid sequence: CASSLYSNTEAFF.